This entry is about one TCR beta chain. Antigen unknown. The data belong to a study of cytomegalovirus exposure and HLA in healthy donors. Regarding the study as a whole: Cytomegalovirus association was assigned to 150 to 200 TCR beta chains. Sequencing depth roughly uniform across donors was assumed in presence/absence analyses. A later analysis revealed that TCR association rates differed between HLA loci, peaking at DRB1 and bottoming out at HLA-C.

PCR primers comprised 60 Vbeta and 13 Jbeta primers. Sequencing used immunoSEQ multiplex PCR; TCRdb keeps in-frame clones, though not all of them. This sample yields 130,000 or so clones, of which around four fifths are seen a single time; 7.3% belongs to the top ten. This CDR3 is 14 amino acids long. The germline V gene encodes CDR1 SNHLY and CDR2 FYNNEI. This TCR came from a male donor in good health and CMV-seronegative. The chain couples TRBV2 to TRBJ2-5, with unresolved D. The J call may be wrong; the DNA end is better matched by TRBJ2-7. The source material was PBMCs. Written as DNA, the CDR3 is TGTGCCAGCAAGGAAAGGAGCGTCTCCTACGAGCAGTACTTC. It encodes CASKERSVSYEQYF.